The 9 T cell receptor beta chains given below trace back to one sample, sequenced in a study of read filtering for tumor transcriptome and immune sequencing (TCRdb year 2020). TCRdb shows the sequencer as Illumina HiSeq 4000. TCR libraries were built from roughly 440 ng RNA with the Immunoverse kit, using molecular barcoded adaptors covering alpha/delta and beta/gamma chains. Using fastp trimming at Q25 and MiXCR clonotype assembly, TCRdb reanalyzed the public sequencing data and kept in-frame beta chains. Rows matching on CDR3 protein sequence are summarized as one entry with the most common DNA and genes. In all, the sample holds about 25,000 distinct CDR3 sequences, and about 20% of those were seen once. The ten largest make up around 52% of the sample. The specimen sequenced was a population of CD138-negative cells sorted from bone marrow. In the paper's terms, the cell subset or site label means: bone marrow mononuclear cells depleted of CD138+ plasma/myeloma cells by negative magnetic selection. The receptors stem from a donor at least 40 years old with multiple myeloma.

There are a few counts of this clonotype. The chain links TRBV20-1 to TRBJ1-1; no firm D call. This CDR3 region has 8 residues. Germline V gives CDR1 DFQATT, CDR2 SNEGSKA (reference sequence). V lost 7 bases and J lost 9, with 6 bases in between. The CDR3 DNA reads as TGCAGTGGTCCTAAAGCTTTCTTT. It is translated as CSGPKAFF.

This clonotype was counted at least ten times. The CDR3 sequence: CASSYSNNLNTEAFF. The CDR3 nucleotides are TGTGCCAGCAGTTACTCGAACAACCTGAACACTGAAGCTTTCTTT. The chain couples TRBV6-5 to TRBJ1-1, with D unresolved. Germline CDR1 MNHEY, CDR2 SVGAGI. This CDR3 is 15 amino acids long. Trimming stripped 0 bases from V and 0 bases from J, with 8 bases between.

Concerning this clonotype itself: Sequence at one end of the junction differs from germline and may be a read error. The chain's CDR3 is CASSRQGATGNTEAFF. The CDR3 bases are TGTGCCAGCAGCAGACAGGGGGCGACGGGAAACACCGAAGCTTTCTTT. The rearrangement joins TRBV27 to TRBJ1-1, with 10 positions matching TRBD1. Per the germline V gene, CDR1 is MNHEY and CDR2 is SMNVEV (reference sequence). This CDR3 is 16 amino acids long.

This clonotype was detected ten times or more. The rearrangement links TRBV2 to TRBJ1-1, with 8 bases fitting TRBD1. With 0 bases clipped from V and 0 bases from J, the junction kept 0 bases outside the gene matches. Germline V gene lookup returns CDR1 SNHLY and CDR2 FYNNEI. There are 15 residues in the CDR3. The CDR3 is CASSEADRVNTEAFF. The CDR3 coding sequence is TGTGCCAGCAGTGAAGCGGACAGGGTGAACACTGAAGCTTTCTTT.

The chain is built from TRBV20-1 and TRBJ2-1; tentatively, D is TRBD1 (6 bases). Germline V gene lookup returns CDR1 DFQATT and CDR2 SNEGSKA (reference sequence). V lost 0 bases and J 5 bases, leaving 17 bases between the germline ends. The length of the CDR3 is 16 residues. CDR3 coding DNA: TGCAGTGCTAGAGAACAGGGATTAGGATCGAACAATGAGCAGTTCTTC. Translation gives CSAREQGLGSNNEQFF.

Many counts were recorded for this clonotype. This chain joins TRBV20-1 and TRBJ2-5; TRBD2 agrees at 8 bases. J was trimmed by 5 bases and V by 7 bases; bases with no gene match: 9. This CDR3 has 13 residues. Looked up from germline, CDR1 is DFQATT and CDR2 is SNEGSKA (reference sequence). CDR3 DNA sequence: TGCAGTGTTCCGAATGTAGCGGGGGAGACCCAGTACTTC. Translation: CSVPNVAGETQYF.

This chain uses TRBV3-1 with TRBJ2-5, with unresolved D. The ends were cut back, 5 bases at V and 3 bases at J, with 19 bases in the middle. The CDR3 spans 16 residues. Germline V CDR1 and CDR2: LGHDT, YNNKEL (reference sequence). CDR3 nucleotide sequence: TGTGCCAGCAGCGAAATGGGTGACGACTGGAAAGAGACCCAGTACTTC. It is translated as CASSEMGDDWKETQYF.

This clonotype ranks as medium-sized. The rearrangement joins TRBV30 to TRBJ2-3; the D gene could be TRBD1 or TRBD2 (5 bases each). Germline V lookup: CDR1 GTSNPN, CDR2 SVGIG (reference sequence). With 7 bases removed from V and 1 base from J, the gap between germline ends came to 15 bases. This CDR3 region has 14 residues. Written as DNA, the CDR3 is TGTGCCTCCGGGACGGGGTCCCGCACAGATACGCAGTATTTT. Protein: CASGTGSRTDTQYF.

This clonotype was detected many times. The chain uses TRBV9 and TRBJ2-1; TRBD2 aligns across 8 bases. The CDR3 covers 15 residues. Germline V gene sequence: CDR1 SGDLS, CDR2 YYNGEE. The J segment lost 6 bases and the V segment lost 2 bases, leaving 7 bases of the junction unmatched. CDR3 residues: CASSVGAGAGNEQFF. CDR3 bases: TGTGCCAGCAGCGTCGGAGCGGGGGCTGGCAATGAGCAGTTCTTC.